This T cell receptor beta chain was identified during a study of CD8 T cells in ankylosing spondylitis. General study findings and limits: In peripheral blood, disease-linked CD8+ clones occurred at relatively low frequencies. Some of these motif variants have turned up before, in reports on reactive arthritis synovial fluid and blood. Enrichment of disease-linked clones was reportedly significant in matched ankylosing spondylitis synovial fluid. For ankylosing spondylitis blood, a TCR beta motif of fewer than 10 highly homologous variants appeared characteristic.

This clonotype appeared once. Its cognate antigen is unknown. Each TCR beta library was made by quantitative 5'-RACE that incorporated molecular barcodes. One entry per CDR3 protein, called by TCRdb with MiXCR from the 5' RACE reads. The table records approximately 500,000 distinct CDR3 sequences, 10% to 15% of them present only once. Trimming cost V 3 bases and J 3 bases, with 9 bases left between them. This CDR3 contains 12 residues. Germline CDR1 reads DFQATT; CDR2 reads SNEGSKA (reference sequence). The chain recombines TRBV20-1 with TRBJ2-7; no definite D call. The specimen sequenced was blood, either unsorted or a sorted T cell fraction (not recorded which). The sequence was collected from a male donor with ankylosing spondylitis. CDR3 bases: TGCAGTGCTAGGTCGTCAGGCTACGAGCAGTACTTC. This translates into CSARSSGYEQYF.